The clone carrying this T cell receptor (beta chain) was detected many times. The antigen remains undetermined. The record originates from a study of glioma-infiltrating T cells. Study-level information: Glioma patients had dexamethasone for six or fewer days before surgery. About 1.1 million peripheral T cells were targeted at roughly 4.5- to 11-fold coverage.

Germline CDR1 and CDR2: DFQATT and SNEGSKA (reference sequence). CDR3 length equals 15 residues. With 0 bases removed from V and 0 bases from J, the gap between germline ends came to 11 bases. Overall study results and limits: Signature shared blood CDR3 motifs were enriched in low-divergence and depleted in high-divergence patients. Tissue and blood shared very few CDR3 sequences.

Using RNA template, CDR3s of TCR alpha and beta were amplified with iRepertoire arm-PCR. Each CDR3 protein gets one entry after TCRdb re-called the multiplex PCR reads with MiXCR. This sample has a few hundred thousand distinct CDR3 sequences, with approximately 42% found just once. The clonotype was recovered from a human donor with low-grade glioma or glioblastoma, undergoing nonglioma brain surgery, or in good health (not recorded which). The V gene is TRBV20-1, the J gene TRBJ1-2; no definite D call. Sequences were obtained from glioma tissue, nonneoplastic brain tissue, or PBMCs (not recorded which). As DNA, the CDR3 is TGCAGTGCTAGAGAAATTTTGGGTCCTAACTATGGCTACACCTTC. Protein: CSAREILGPNYGYTF.